This TCR beta chain came from a study of blood T cell repertoires in COVID-19. CDR3 length equals 13 residues. Germline V gene data show CDR1 as LGHDT and CDR2 as YNNKEL (reference sequence). The V and J ends lost 5 bases and 13 bases respectively, with 18 bases between them. Clones were read by immunoSEQ multiplex PCR, and TCRdb kept only the in-frame ones, dropping some. The table records fewer than 350,000 clones, around 81% of them present only once. The origin of this receptor is a woman in her fifties or sixties with active or convalescent COVID-19. Sequenced material: peripheral blood. V is TRBV3-1 (or the pseudogene TRBV3-2) and J is TRBJ2-1; no firm D call. This CDR3 reads CASSSTVLGDQFF. The CDR3 DNA is TGTGCCAGCAGCTCGACTGTCTTAGGAGACCAGTTCTTC.